A single sample is the source of the 25 T cell receptor beta chains below, sequenced in a study of T cell repertoires in cytomegalovirus infection. In TCRdb, the reads were re-called with MiXCR into one record per CDR3 protein. The sample lists 490,000 or so distinct CDR3 sequences, around 11% seen once, with 9.5% to 13% in the top ten. The sequenced material came from PBMCs. These receptors were collected from a human donor in good health (CMV status not recorded). Some clones in this sample may be carry-over from other donors' samples.

Note on this clonotype: A read error may explain this, as a much larger clone is one base away. The J gene is TRBJ2-2, the V gene TRBV5-5; TRBD1 might be the D (5 bases). The CDR3 consists of 16 residues. The V and J ends lost 3 bases and 2 bases respectively, with 14 bases between them. Germline V gives CDR1 SGHKS, CDR2 YYEKEE (reference sequence). CDR3 protein: CASSWQGEKNTGELFF. CDR3 bases: TGTGCCAGCAGCTGGCAGGGTGAAAAAAACACCGGGGAGCTGTTTTTT.

Comment on this clonotype: A much larger clone lies a single base off, so this may be a read error. The chain is built from TRBV6-1 and TRBJ1-1; no reliable D call. CDR3 length: 12 residues. Germline V CDR1 and CDR2: MNHNS, SASEGT. The chain's CDR3 is CAGSGPGPEAFF. In nucleotides, the CDR3 is TGTGCCGGCAGCGGACCAGGACCTGAAGCTTTCTTT.

This clonotype has ten or more counts. The V call is TRBV6-1, the J call TRBJ1-1; TRBD1 matches 8 bases. V gave up 6 bases and J gave up 8 bases; unmatched junction bases: 8. The CDR3 spans 13 residues. CDR1 and CDR2 from the germline V gene are MNHNS and SASEGT. The CDR3 reads CASRTGERWEAFF. The CDR3 nucleotides are TGTGCCAGCAGGACAGGGGAAAGGTGGGAAGCTTTCTTT.

V is TRBV18 and J is TRBJ2-5; the D gene is possibly TRBD1 (6 bases). Trimming removed 5 bases at V and 3 bases at J, with 16 bases between. This CDR3 contains 15 residues. Looked up from germline, CDR1 is KGHSH and CDR2 is LQKENI. The CDR3 DNA reads TGTGCCAGCTCAGAACAGGGACATTTCAAAGAGACCCAGTACTTC. Translated, it gives CASSEQGHFKETQYF.

The gene calls are TRBV5-5 and TRBJ2-2; TRBD2 matches at 12 bases. CDR3 length: 17 residues. Germline V gene data show CDR1 as SGHKS and CDR2 as YYEKEE (reference sequence). Trimming at V came to 0 bases and at J to 4 bases, leaving 4 bases not matched to a gene. Here the CDR3 DNA reads TGTGCCAGCAGCTTGGGGCTAGCGGGAGGGCCCACCGGGGAGCTGTTTTTT. The encoded protein is CASSLGLAGGPTGELFF.

The J gene is TRBJ1-2, the V gene TRBV2; 7 positions match TRBD1. V gave up 4 bases and J gave up 2 bases; unmatched junction bases: 4. CDR1 and CDR2 (germline): SNHLY, FYNNEI. The length of the CDR3 is 14 residues. CDR3 amino acids: CASSGQGENYGYTF. Here the CDR3 DNA reads TGTGCCAGCAGTGGGCAGGGGGAGAACTATGGCTACACCTTC.

The rearrangement joins TRBV15 to TRBJ2-7, with D perhaps assigned TRBD1 or TRBD2 (5 bases each). Deletions cut 0 bases from V and 5 bases from J, with 14 bases between. The CDR3 loop spans 15 amino acids. From germline, CDR1 is LNHNV and CDR2 YYDKDF (reference sequence). In nucleotides, the CDR3 is TGTGCCACCAGCAGAGATTCGGGACGGACGGACGAGCAGTACTTC. This sequence encodes CATSRDSGRTDEQYF. Full variable domain (outside the CDR3, taken from reference TRBV15 and TRBJ2-7): DAMVIQNPRYQVTQFGKPVTLSCSQTLNHNVMYWYQQKSSQAPKLLFHYYDKDFNNEADTPDNFQSRRPNTSFCFLDIRSPGLGDTAMYLCATSRDSGRTDEQYFGPGTRLTVT.

The V gene is TRBV15, the J gene TRBJ1-3, with TRBD1 identical over 7 bases. Trimming cost V 8 bases and J 3 bases; bases outside gene matches: 4. In germline, CDR1 is LNHNV, CDR2 YYDKDF (reference sequence). The CDR3 length is 13 residues. CDR3 residues: CATLTGDGNTIYF. CDR3 coding DNA: TGTGCCACCCTCACAGGGGATGGAAACACCATATATTTT.

The sample holds many counts of this clonotype. The V and J genes are TRBV24-1 and TRBJ2-1, with 14 bases lining up with TRBD2. After removal of 3 bases from V and 6 bases from J, the junction contained 6 bases not matched to a gene. CDR1 and CDR2 from the germline V gene are KGHDR and SFDVKD. CDR3 length: 17 amino acids. CDR3 loop: CATSDATSGRAGNEQFF. In DNA form, the CDR3 reads TGTGCCACCAGTGATGCGACTAGCGGGAGGGCCGGCAATGAGCAGTTCTTC.

This clonotype appeared many times. V is TRBV4-1 and J is TRBJ2-7; D is uncertain. Trimming removed 1 base from V and 3 bases from J, with 7 bases in between. CDR1 and CDR2 (germline): MGHRA, YSYEKL. The length of the CDR3 is 13 residues. CDR3 bases: TGCGCCAGCAGCCAAGGCTTAATCTACGAGCAGTACTTC. Its translation is CASSQGLIYEQYF.

At least ten counts were recorded for this clonotype. The chain links TRBV7-2 to TRBJ1-2, with TRBD1 as a possible D gene (5 bases). Germline V gene data show CDR1 as SGHTA and CDR2 as FQGNSA. Deletions cut 0 bases from V and 5 bases from J, with 13 bases between. The CDR3 length is 15 residues. CDR3 sequence (DNA): TGTGCCAGCAGCTTAGCGGGGGTAGTTGGGTATGGCTACACCTTC. Translated, it gives CASSLAGVVGYGYTF. The entire variable domain, with the rest obtained from reference TRBV7-2 and TRBJ1-2, is as follows: GAGVSQSPSNKVTEKGKDVELRCDPISGHTALYWYRQSLGQGLEFLIYFQGNSAPDKSGLPSDRFSAERTGGSVSTLTIQRTQQEDSAVYLCASSLAGVVGYGYTFGSGTRLTVV.

This clonotype showed up many times. The chain joins TRBV12-3 or TRBV12-4 to TRBJ1-5, with TRBD1 as a possible D gene (6 bases). Between the trimmed V and J ends, which lost 5 bases and 2 bases, there was a span of 19 bases. CDR3 length equals 17 residues. This CDR3 is CASSPNHRVFGNQPQHF. The CDR3 nucleotides are TGTGCCAGCAGTCCAAACCACAGGGTGTTCGGCAATCAGCCCCAGCATTTT.

This clonotype was seen repeatedly, ten times or more. The chain employs TRBV7-9 and TRBJ1-1; 8 bases are a match to TRBD1. The CDR3 runs 14 residues. Germline V CDR1 and CDR2: SEHNR, FQNEAQ (reference sequence). The J segment lost 4 bases and the V segment lost 5 bases, leaving 6 bases of the junction unmatched. The CDR3 DNA follows: TGTGCCAGCAGCCGACAGGGGATAATCACTGAAGCTTTCTTT. Protein product: CASSRQGIITEAFF.

In DNA, the CDR3 is TGTGCCAGCAGATCGGGACAGGGAGAGACCCAGTACTTC. Translation: CASRSGQGETQYF. The rearrangement joins TRBV6-5 to TRBJ2-5; 9 nucleotides match TRBD1. With 6 bases clipped from V and 4 bases from J, the junction kept 3 bases outside the gene matches. Germline values: CDR1 MNHEY, CDR2 SVGAGI. This CDR3 has 13 residues.

This clonotype was seen ten or more times. This rearrangement joins TRBV7-3 to TRBJ2-6; D is unresolved. CDR1 SGHTA and CDR2 FQGTGA come from the germline V gene. CDR3 size: 16 residues. Trimming took 3 bases from V and 0 from J, leaving 9 bases between them. The CDR3 spells CASSLGRSSGANVLTF. The CDR3 DNA reads TGTGCCAGCAGCTTGGGTCGAAGCTCTGGGGCCAACGTCCTGACTTTC.

The V and J genes are TRBV23-1 and TRBJ2-7; D tentatively reads TRBD1 or TRBD2 (6 bases each). TRBV23-1 is an ORF, and what it does is uncertain. The CDR3 contains 13 residues. The V end was cut by 0 bases, the J end by 5 bases, with 8 bases between. CDR3 DNA: TGCGCCAGCAGTCAATCGGGGGGCCACGAGCAGTACTTC. Amino acid sequence: CASSQSGGHEQYF.

This clonotype was detected many times. The gene calls are TRBV5-1 and TRBJ2-2, with D perhaps TRBD2 (6 bases). Germline lookup yields CDR1 SGHRS and CDR2 YFSETQ. The CDR3 consists of 14 residues. V was cut by 2 bases and J by 7 bases, with 12 bases left in between. DNA for the CDR3: TGCGCCAGCAGCTTCGAGCCGGGGGTCGGGGAGCTGTTTTTT. Its protein is CASSFEPGVGELFF.

The chain joins TRBV3-1 to TRBJ2-2; D is ambiguous. Germline loops: CDR1 LGHDT, CDR2 YNNKEL (reference sequence). This CDR3 spans 15 amino acids. V lost 1 base, J lost 5 bases, and 11 bases lay in between. In DNA form, the CDR3 reads TGTGCCAGCAGCCAAGCGGCATTGGGAACCGGGGAGCTGTTTTTT. It encodes CASSQAALGTGELFF. Looking up the rest from reference TRBV3-1 and TRBJ2-2 gives the full variable domain: DTAVSQTPKYLVTQMGNDKSIKCEQNLGHDTMYWYKQDSKKFLKIMFSYNNKELIINETVPNRFSPKSPDKAHLNLHINSLELGDSAVYFCASSQAALGTGELFFGEGSRLTVL.

This clonotype has a handful of counts. V gene TRBV20-1 combines with J gene TRBJ2-2, with 7 bases that match TRBD1. The CDR3 contains 15 residues. Per germline, CDR1 DFQATT and CDR2 SNEGSKA (reference sequence). V dropped 3 bases and J dropped 0; count of bases not matched to a gene: 4. The CDR3 loop is CSASGGQTNTGELFF. Here the CDR3 DNA reads TGCAGTGCTAGTGGGGGACAGACGAACACCGGGGAGCTGTTTTTT.

This clonotype was seen a handful of times. The chain has TRBV7-9 and TRBJ1-5; D is ambiguous. Germline CDR1 SEHNR, CDR2 FQNEAQ (reference sequence). This CDR3 is built from 15 residues. V was cut by 1 base and J by 5 bases, with 12 bases left in between. The CDR3 reads CASSLGKDGDQPQHF. The CDR3 bases are TGTGCCAGCAGCTTAGGAAAGGACGGCGATCAGCCCCAGCATTTT.

The rearrangement uses TRBV19 and TRBJ1-5; TRBD1 is a possible D gene (6 bases). The CDR3 is made up of 16 amino acids. Germline CDR1 LNHDA, CDR2 SQIVND (reference sequence). Trimming took 9 bases from V and 1 from J, leaving 19 bases between them. For the CDR3, the DNA is TGTGCCAGCAAAGGGGGGACCCAAGGAAGCAATCAGCCCCAGCATTTT. This sequence encodes CASKGGTQGSNQPQHF.

Many counts were recorded for this clonotype. V is TRBV9 and J is TRBJ2-7; possibly TRBD1 for D (5 bases). Germline CDR1 and CDR2: SGDLS and YYNGEE. The CDR3 totals 15 residues. Trimming stripped 4 bases from V and 1 base from J, with 15 bases between. DNA of the CDR3: TGTGCCAGCAGCCCGAGTAGTAAGGGGTCCTACGAGCAGTACTTC. It specifies CASSPSSKGSYEQYF. The variable domain in full, with the rest retrieved from reference TRBV9 and TRBJ2-7, is DSGVTQTPKHLITATGQRVTLRCSPRSGDLSVYWYQQSLDQGLQFLIQYYNGEERAKGNILERFSAQQFPDLHSELNLSSLELGDSALYFCASSPSSKGSYEQYFGPGTRLTVT.

The chain joins TRBV3-1 to TRBJ1-3; D remains unclear. CDR3 length: 17 residues. V was shortened by 0 bases and J by 3 bases, with 15 bases between the two germline ends. The germline V gene encodes CDR1 LGHDT and CDR2 YNNKEL (reference sequence). The CDR3 reads CASSQDQGSLRGNTIYF. As DNA, the CDR3 is TGTGCCAGCAGCCAAGATCAAGGCAGCTTGCGTGGAAACACCATATATTTT. Full variable domain (rest looked up from reference TRBV3-1 and TRBJ1-3): DTAVSQTPKYLVTQMGNDKSIKCEQNLGHDTMYWYKQDSKKFLKIMFSYNNKELIINETVPNRFSPKSPDKAHLNLHINSLELGDSAVYFCASSQDQGSLRGNTIYFGEGSWLTVV.

This clonotype was seen repeatedly, ten times or more. This sequence joins TRBV7-8 and TRBJ2-5; TRBD1 might be the D (6 bases). There are 15 residues in the CDR3. Germline V lookup: CDR1 SGHVS, CDR2 FQNEAQ. Trimming stripped 4 bases from V and 5 bases from J, with 17 bases between. The CDR3 loop is CASSSEQGPVETQYF. The CDR3 DNA is TGTGCCAGCAGCTCCGAACAGGGACCGGTCGAGACCCAGTACTTC.

This clonotype was recorded a few times. V gene TRBV12-3 or TRBV12-4 combines with J gene TRBJ2-5; 12 nucleotides line up with TRBD2. The CDR3 is 16 amino acids. The V gene end was trimmed by 1 base and the J gene end by 3 bases; junction bases not matched to a gene: 3. The CDR3 nucleotides are TGTGCCAGCAGTTTAGAGCTAGCGGGGGGGAAAGAGACCCAGTACTTC. Its translation is CASSLELAGGKETQYF.